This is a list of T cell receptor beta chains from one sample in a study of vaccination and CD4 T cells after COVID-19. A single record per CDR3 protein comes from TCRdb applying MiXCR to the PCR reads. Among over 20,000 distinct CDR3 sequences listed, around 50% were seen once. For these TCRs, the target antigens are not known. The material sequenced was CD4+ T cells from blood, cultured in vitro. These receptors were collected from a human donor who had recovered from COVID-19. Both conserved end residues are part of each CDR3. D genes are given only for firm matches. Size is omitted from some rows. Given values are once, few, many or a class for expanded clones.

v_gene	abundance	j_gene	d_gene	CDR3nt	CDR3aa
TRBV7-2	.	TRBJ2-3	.	TGTGCCAGCAGCCCTACAGATACGCAGTATTTT	CASSPTDTQYF
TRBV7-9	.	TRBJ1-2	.	TGTGCCAGCAGCTTAGCTGGGAGATATGGCTACACCTTC	CASSLAGRYGYTF
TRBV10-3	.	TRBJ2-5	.	TGTGCCGCCACCGGGGGAAGCGACGAGACCCAGTACTTC	CAATGGSDETQYF
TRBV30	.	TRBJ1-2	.	TGTGCCTGGACCCCGGGCCCCGCTAACTATGGCTACACCTTC	CAWTPGPANYGYTF
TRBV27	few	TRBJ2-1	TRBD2	TGTGCCAGCAGTCCACTACCCGGGACTAGCGGGGCCAGCTCCTACAATGAGCAGTTCTTC	CASSPLPGTSGASSYNEQFF
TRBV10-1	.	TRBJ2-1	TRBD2	TGCGCCAGCAGTCAGGGACTAGCGGGACGCAATGAGCAGTTCTTC	CASSQGLAGRNEQFF
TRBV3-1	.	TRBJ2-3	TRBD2	TGTGCCAGCAGCCAAGGGCTAGCGGGAGAGGTAGATACGCAGTATTTT	CASSQGLAGEVDTQYF
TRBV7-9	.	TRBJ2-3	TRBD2	TGTGCCAGCAGCTCTAGCGGGAGCTCGGATACGCAGTATTTT	CASSSSGSSDTQYF
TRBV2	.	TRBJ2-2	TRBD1	TGTGCCAGCAGGGACAGGGTAGAGACCGGGGAGCTGTTTTTT	CASRDRVETGELFF
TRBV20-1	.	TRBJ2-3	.	TGCAGTGAAAGAGTGGGGGATACGCAGTATTTT	CSERVGDTQYF